This TCR beta chain was documented in a study of T cell responses to AZD1222 COVID-19 vaccine. The overall study: Second-dose schedules of about 4 or about 12 weeks were combined.

This clone occurred once. Its antigen remains unidentified. Trimming cost V 3 bases and J 1 base; bases outside gene matches: 2. This CDR3 has 15 residues. Looked up from germline, CDR1 is KGHSH and CDR2 is LQKENI. Only in-frame clones appear in the TCRdb table, and some are missing; sequencing was by immunoSEQ multiplex PCR. Altogether about 100,000 clones are present, more than 75% being singletons, with the ten largest covering 16%. Study-level findings and limits: Spike-spanning, vaccine-associated CD4 TCRs were dominant at 160-218 and 743-854. White British donors predominated, females outnumbered males, and clonal diversity was possibly underestimated.

This chain joins TRBV18 and TRBJ2-5; TRBD2 agrees at 10 bases. Source: peripheral blood, taken on day 0 of AZD1222 vaccination. The sequence was collected from an adult in good health. The CDR3 spells CASSPASGGQETQYF. The CDR3 DNA is TGTGCCAGCTCACCCGCTAGCGGGGGCCAAGAGACCCAGTACTTC.